The 7 T cell receptor beta chains in this list originate from one sample, sequenced in a study of cytomegalovirus exposure and HLA in healthy donors. PCR employed 60 Vbeta and 13 Jbeta primers. Profiling relied on immunoSEQ multiplex PCR, and the TCRdb table lists in-frame clones only, not all of them. This sample has roughly 100,000 clones, with approximately 87% found just once. The sequencing input was PBMCs. All receptors derive from a man aged 35 to 55 in good health and CMV-seronegative.

The chain uses TRBV27 and TRBJ1-6; D possibly corresponds to TRBD1 (5 bases). The CDR3 length is 17 residues. Germline assignment: CDR1 MNHEY and CDR2 SMNVEV (reference sequence). Trimming took off 6 bases at V and 5 bases at J, with 20 bases between the two ends. This chain's CDR3 is CASRGPRGGAHNSPLHF. The CDR3 nucleotides are TGTGCCAGCAGAGGACCTAGGGGAGGTGCCCATAATTCACCCCTCCACTTT.

The chain employs TRBV7-9 and TRBJ1-1; D perhaps matches TRBD1 (6 bases). V lost 5 bases to trimming and J lost 0 bases, with 19 bases between them. CDR1 SEHNR and CDR2 FQNEAQ come from the germline V gene (reference sequence). This CDR3 is 17 amino acids long. The CDR3 loop reads CASSLPPGTPMNTEAFF. The DNA for the CDR3 is TGTGCCAGCAGCCTCCCCCCCGGGACACCGATGAACACTGAAGCTTTCTTT. Full variable domain (remainder filled in from reference TRBV7-9 and TRBJ1-1): DTGVSQNPRHKITKRGQNVTFRCDPISEHNRLYWYRQTLGQGPEFLTYFQNEAQLEKSRLLSDRFSAERPKGSFSTLEIQRTEQGDSAMYLCASSLPPGTPMNTEAFFGQGTRLTVV.

The V gene is TRBV19, the J gene TRBJ2-7, with D possibly being TRBD1 (6 bases). V lost 3 bases, J lost 3 bases, and 9 bases lay in between. CDR3 length equals 13 residues. Germline V gene lookup returns CDR1 LNHDA and CDR2 SQIVND (reference sequence). The CDR3 here is CASSMDSNYEQYF. The CDR3, as DNA: TGTGCCAGTAGTATGGACAGTAACTACGAGCAGTACTTC.

The chain uses TRBV6-5 and TRBJ1-6; possible D gene TRBD1, 6 bases. Germline values: CDR1 MNHEY, CDR2 SVGAGI. The CDR3 consists of 15 residues. V was trimmed by 7 bases and J by 9 bases, leaving 19 bases between them. CDR3: CASIPRTGLGSPLHF. The CDR3, as DNA: TGTGCCAGCATCCCGAGAACAGGGTTGGGTTCACCCCTCCACTTT.

This chain uses TRBV23-1 with TRBJ2-5, with 7 bases matching TRBD1. TRBV23-1 is marked as an open reading frame, function uncertain. Trimming removed 8 bases from V and 5 bases from J; junction bases left unmatched: 11. The CDR3 is 14 residues long. The CDR3 sequence: CASRTEGARETQYF. In DNA, the CDR3 is TGCGCCAGCCGGACTGAGGGGGCTAGGGAGACCCAGTACTTC.

V gene TRBV5-1 combines with J gene TRBJ1-1, with D maybe TRBD1 (5 bases). The CDR3 spans 14 residues. Trimming stripped 0 bases from V and 5 bases from J, with 11 bases between. Germline lookup yields CDR1 SGHRS and CDR2 YFSETQ. CDR3 DNA: TGCGCCAGCAGCTTGGTGCGGGGGAGAACTGAAGCTTTCTTT. It codes for CASSLVRGRTEAFF.

The chain joins TRBV29-1 to TRBJ1-1; 8 positions agree with TRBD1. Trimming cost V 6 bases and J 2 bases; bases outside gene matches: 14. The CDR3 sequence is 16 residues long. CDR1 is SQVTM, CDR2 ANQGSEA, per germline. The CDR3 DNA sequence: TGCAGCGTCGTCCTGCCGACGACAGGGGAAAACACTGAAGCTTTCTTT. Its protein product is CSVVLPTTGENTEAFF.